Shown below are 25 T cell receptor beta chains from a single sample sequenced in a study of Graves' ophthalmopathy and Graves' hyperthyroidism. RNA transcripts were the template, and TCR beta CDR3 regions were amplified from them. HTBI primers were employed in first-round RT-PCR, then a second-round multiplex PCR followed. MiXCR, run by TCRdb on the multiplex PCR reads, gives a single entry per CDR3 protein. The sample has around 340,000 distinct CDR3 sequences, under 20% seen once. Sequenced input: peripheral blood. The receptor source for this set is an adult man with Graves' ophthalmopathy.

The chain combines TRBV27 with TRBJ1-1, with D unresolved. In germline, CDR1 is MNHEY, CDR2 SMNVEV (reference sequence). V was clipped by 6 bases and J by 1 base, with 15 bases between them. The CDR3 extends over 15 amino acids. Written as DNA, the CDR3 is TGTGCCAGCAGCCCAACGACCCAGGCGAACACTGAAGCTTTCTTT. Its translation: CASSPTTQANTEAFF.

The chain links TRBV7-8 to TRBJ2-7; 7 bases line up with TRBD1. Germline CDR1 reads SGHVS; CDR2 reads FQNEAQ. The CDR3 consists of 11 residues. J lost 9 bases, V lost 7 bases, and 6 bases had no gene match. The CDR3 spells CASMKDRTQYF. The DNA for the CDR3 is TGTGCCAGCATGAAGGACAGGACGCAGTACTTC.

CDR3 bases: TGTGCCAGCAGTCCCGGGGGGACAGGGGGTGGCTATGGCTACACCTTC. As protein: CASSPGGTGGGYGYTF. The chain links TRBV2 to TRBJ1-2; 11 bases match TRBD1. This CDR3 is 16 amino acids long. V shed 5 bases, J shed 4 bases, and the junction held 9 bases outside the gene matches. Germline loops: CDR1 SNHLY, CDR2 FYNNEI.

This clonotype was found many times. The CDR3 bases are TGTGCCAGCAGCTTGGTGGGGAGAGTGCAGCCCCAGCATTTT. Protein sequence: CASSLVGRVQPQHF. This chain joins TRBV7-2 and TRBJ1-5, with D hard to call. The CDR3 runs to 14 residues. CDR1 is SGHTA, CDR2 FQGNSA, per germline. The V gene lost 3 bases and the J gene lost 7 bases, with 13 bases spanning the gap. The whole variable domain, filled in from reference TRBV7-2 and TRBJ1-5, reads GAGVSQSPSNKVTEKGKDVELRCDPISGHTALYWYRQSLGQGLEFLIYFQGNSAPDKSGLPSDRFSAERTGGSVSTLTIQRTQQEDSAVYLCASSLVGRVQPQHFGDGTRLSIL.

There are many counts of this clonotype. V is TRBV7-2 and J is TRBJ2-5; D uncertain. Germline V lookup: CDR1 SGHTA, CDR2 FQGNSA. Trimming removed 1 base from V and 4 bases from J, with 4 bases in between. This CDR3 has 12 residues. The DNA for the CDR3 is TGTGCCAGCAGCTTAGACGTAGAGACCCAGTACTTC. This codes for CASSLDVETQYF.

At least ten counts were recorded for this clonotype. The CDR3 nucleotides are TGTGCCAGCAGCTTAAGTGGGACAGCGAACACTGAAGCTTTCTTT. This codes for CASSLSGTANTEAFF. The rearrangement joins TRBV7-3 to TRBJ1-1, with 7 bases matching TRBD1. The V segment lost 1 base and the J segment 1 base; nucleotides outside the gene matches: 3. CDR1 is SGHTA, CDR2 FQGTGA, per germline. The length of the CDR3 is 15 residues.

This clonotype was detected only a few times. The rearrangement uses TRBV11-2 and TRBJ1-2, with 8 bases identical to TRBD1. This CDR3 is built from 16 residues. With 1 base clipped from V and 3 bases from J, the junction kept 7 bases outside the gene matches. Germline loops: CDR1 SGHAT, CDR2 FQNNGV. DNA for the CDR3: TGTGCCAGCAGCTTAGGTCGGGACAGGATCCACTATGGCTACACCTTC. This sequence encodes CASSLGRDRIHYGYTF.

This clonotype was picked up many times. This chain connects TRBV29-1 to TRBJ2-7, with 8 positions matching TRBD1. The CDR3 is 14 amino acids. Germline loops: CDR1 SQVTM, CDR2 ANQGSEA. Unmatched junction bases numbered 5, after V lost 4 bases and J lost 0 bases. CDR3 loop: CSVADRVPSYEQYF. For the CDR3, the DNA is TGCAGCGTTGCGGACAGGGTCCCCTCCTACGAGCAGTACTTC.

The table lists this clonotype with many counts. CDR3 DNA sequence: TGTGCCAGCAGGGGTGCGGGACTGAATAATGAAAAACTGTTTTTT. The encoded protein is CASRGAGLNNEKLFF. The chain combines TRBV27 with TRBJ1-4; possibly TRBD1 for D (5 bases). The germline CDR1 and CDR2 sequences are MNHEY and SMNVEV (reference sequence). The CDR3 is 15 amino acids. The V gene lost 6 bases and the J gene lost 4 bases, with 15 bases spanning the gap. Drawing the rest from reference TRBV27 and TRBJ1-4, the complete variable domain is EAQVTQNPRYLITVTGKKLTVTCSQNMNHEYMSWYRQDPGLGLRQIYYSMNVEVTDKGDVPEGYKVSRKEKRNFPLILESPSPNQTSLYFCASRGAGLNNEKLFFGSGTQLSVL.

In this sample, this clonotype turned up many times. The chain combines TRBV14 with TRBJ2-7; D not certain. Trimming took off 1 base at V and 0 bases at J, with 13 bases between the two ends. This CDR3 comprises 16 residues. Germline CDR1 SGHDN, CDR2 FVKESK. The CDR3 loop is CASSQVRASSSYEQYF. The CDR3 DNA reads as TGTGCCAGCAGCCAAGTACGAGCCTCAAGCTCCTACGAGCAGTACTTC.

J is TRBJ2-7 and V is TRBV2; D is unresolved. This CDR3 is built from 15 residues. Trimming left V 3 bases short and J 0 bases short, with 12 bases between. CDR1 SNHLY and CDR2 FYNNEI come from the germline V gene. CDR3 sequence (DNA): TGTGCCAGCAGTGATGGCAGGTTAAGCTCCTACGAGCAGTACTTC. It encodes CASSDGRLSSYEQYF. Combining the CDR3 with reference TRBV2 and TRBJ2-7 gives the whole variable domain EPEVTQTPSHQVTQMGQEVILRCVPISNHLYFYWYRQILGQKVEFLVSFYNNEISEKSEIFDDQFSVERPDGSNFTLKIRSTKLEDSAMYFCASSDGRLSSYEQYFGPGTRLTVT.

This clonotype was counted at least ten times. J is TRBJ2-2 and V is TRBV3-1; D remains ambiguous. V dropped 1 base and J dropped 2 bases, with 8 bases sitting between them. The CDR3 sequence is 15 residues long. Germline V CDR1 and CDR2: LGHDT, YNNKEL (reference sequence). The CDR3 DNA sequence: TGTGCCAGCAGCCAAGGACAAGTTAACACCGGGGAGCTGTTTTTT. Amino acids: CASSQGQVNTGELFF.

This rearrangement joins TRBV7-9 to TRBJ1-1; D gene unclear. Germline CDR1 is SEHNR and CDR2 is FQNEAQ (reference sequence). The V and J ends lost 0 bases and 1 base respectively, with 9 bases between them. This CDR3 contains 15 residues. The CDR3 DNA reads as TGTGCCAGCAGCTTAGCGAACATAAAGAACACTGAAGCTTTCTTT. This translates into CASSLANIKNTEAFF.

The V and J genes are TRBV2 and TRBJ2-7; D is uncertain. The J call may be in error: the DNA end matches TRBJ2-5 better. This CDR3 has 12 amino acids. Germline V gene sequence: CDR1 SNHLY, CDR2 FYNNEI. Here the CDR3 reads CASSLRLGTQYF. The CDR3 nucleotides read TGTGCCAGCAGCTTGCGGTTAGGGACCCAGTACTTC.

This clonotype was detected a few times. V and J are TRBV6-2 or TRBV6-3 and TRBJ2-6, with D hard to call. CDR3 size: 15 residues. V was trimmed by 1 base and J by 0 bases, leaving 4 bases between them. Germline assignment: CDR1 MNHEY and CDR2 SVGEGT. CDR3 residues: CASSYWDSGANVLTF. The CDR3 nucleotides are TGTGCCAGCAGTTACTGGGACTCTGGGGCCAACGTCCTGACTTTC.

This clonotype showed up many times. V usage is TRBV5-1 and J usage is TRBJ1-3; 11 positions match TRBD1. J was trimmed by 0 bases and V by 4 bases; bases with no gene match: 3. The CDR3 totals 16 residues. Germline V gene sequence: CDR1 SGHRS, CDR2 YFSETQ. The CDR3 is CASSRTGGDSGNTIYF. CDR3 DNA: TGCGCCAGCAGCCGGACAGGGGGCGACTCTGGAAACACCATATATTTT.

Many counts were recorded for this clonotype. The J gene is TRBJ2-4, the V gene TRBV7-2; D might be TRBD2 (6 bases). V gave up 4 bases and J gave up 0 bases, with 16 bases separating them. The CDR3 is 17 residues long. Germline CDR1 and CDR2: SGHTA and FQGNSA. This CDR3 reads CASSSGGLVLAKNIQYF. In DNA form, the CDR3 reads TGTGCCAGCAGCTCCGGGGGACTGGTACTAGCCAAAAACATTCAGTACTTC.

This clonotype was seen many times. The rearrangement links TRBV7-8 to TRBJ2-7, with a possible D match to TRBD1 (5 bases). The CDR3 length is 15 residues. CDR1 and CDR2 (germline): SGHVS, FQNEAQ. V was shortened by 1 base and J by 7 bases, with 17 bases between the two germline ends. The CDR3 reads CASSLVSPGIWEQYF. The CDR3 nucleotides read TGTGCCAGCAGCTTAGTCTCCCCAGGGATATGGGAGCAGTACTTC.

This clonotype was seen at least ten times. The chain joins TRBV4-2 to TRBJ2-7; 16 bases match TRBD2. Germline V gene sequence: CDR1 LGHNA, CDR2 YNFKEQ. The V gene end was trimmed by 4 bases and the J gene end by 1 base; junction bases not matched to a gene: 16. CDR3 length: 21 residues. The CDR3 nucleotides read TGTGCCAGCAGCCTCCTAATGGGTGCGGGACTAGCGGGAGGGCCATCCTACGAGCAGTACTTC. This gives the protein CASSLLMGAGLAGGPSYEQYF.

The gene calls are TRBV6-1 and TRBJ2-2; D perhaps matches TRBD1 (6 bases). The V end was cut by 5 bases, the J end by 6 bases, with 16 bases between. CDR3 length: 15 amino acids. Per the germline V gene, CDR1 is MNHNS and CDR2 is SASEGT. The CDR3 DNA reads TGTGCCAGCAGTCCTCAACAGGGTAGTGCCGGGGAGCTGTTTTTT. Protein sequence: CASSPQQGSAGELFF.

The chain uses TRBV12-5 and TRBJ2-5; D might be TRBD2 (6 bases). Germline CDR1 and CDR2: LGHNT and FRNRAP. CDR3 length: 12 amino acids. V was trimmed by 6 bases and J by 7 bases, leaving 12 bases between them. The CDR3 loop is CASGGPGGTQYF. As DNA, the CDR3 is TGTGCTAGTGGGGGGCCCGGGGGGACCCAGTACTTC.

The sample holds many counts of this clonotype. V gene TRBV28 combines with J gene TRBJ2-5; 12 positions match TRBD2. V lost 6 bases to trimming and J lost 5 bases; unmatched junction nucleotides: 10. This CDR3 has 16 amino acids. CDR1 and CDR2 (germline): MDHEN, SYDVKM. The DNA of the CDR3 is TGTGCCAGCAGCCCGACTAGCGGGAGCGCCCCGGAGACCCAGTACTTC. Amino acid sequence: CASSPTSGSAPETQYF.

This clonotype was detected many times. CDR3 in amino acids: CASSPTGLTGELFF. The CDR3 DNA is TGTGCCAGCAGCCCGACAGGACTGACCGGGGAGCTGTTTTTT. V usage is TRBV7-9 and J usage is TRBJ2-2; tentatively, D is TRBD1 (6 bases). CDR3 size: 14 residues. V was shortened by 5 bases and J by 5 bases, with 12 bases between the two germline ends. Germline CDR1 and CDR2: SEHNR and FQNEAQ (reference sequence).

This clonotype has ten or more counts. The chain combines TRBV20-1 with TRBJ2-7, with a tentative D call TRBD2 (6 bases). This CDR3 is built from 11 residues. CDR1 is DFQATT, CDR2 SNEGSKA, per germline (reference sequence). Trimming removed 6 bases from V and 3 bases from J, with 9 bases in between. CDR3 sequence: CSARDGYEQYF. CDR3 bases: TGCAGTGCGCGGGACGGCTACGAGCAGTACTTC.

This clonotype was counted at least ten times. J is TRBJ1-2 and V is TRBV29-1; D not certain. Trimming took off 2 bases at V and 4 bases at J, with 11 bases between the two ends. The germline V gene has CDR1 SQVTM and CDR2 ANQGSEA. This CDR3 comprises 13 residues. The CDR3 region has the DNA TGCAGCGTTGAATTCCCCACAGCCTATGGCTACACCTTC. Its translation: CSVEFPTAYGYTF.